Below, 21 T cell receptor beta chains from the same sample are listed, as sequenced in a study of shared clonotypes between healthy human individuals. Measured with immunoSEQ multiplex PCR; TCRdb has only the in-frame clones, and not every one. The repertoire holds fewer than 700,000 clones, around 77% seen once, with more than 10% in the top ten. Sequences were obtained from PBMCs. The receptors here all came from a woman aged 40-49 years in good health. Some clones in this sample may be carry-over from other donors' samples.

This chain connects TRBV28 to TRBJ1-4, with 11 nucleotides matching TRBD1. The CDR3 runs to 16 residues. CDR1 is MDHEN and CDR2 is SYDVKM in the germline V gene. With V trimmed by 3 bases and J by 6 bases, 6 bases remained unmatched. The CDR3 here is CASSFFGTGGYEKLFF. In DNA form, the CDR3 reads TGTGCCAGCAGTTTCTTTGGGACAGGGGGTTATGAAAAACTGTTTTTT.

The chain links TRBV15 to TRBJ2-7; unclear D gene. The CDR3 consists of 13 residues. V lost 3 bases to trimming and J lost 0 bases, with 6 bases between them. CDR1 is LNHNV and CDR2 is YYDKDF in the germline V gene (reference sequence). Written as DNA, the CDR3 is TGTGCCACCAGCAGCTATAACTCCTACGAGCAGTACTTC. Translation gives CATSSYNSYEQYF. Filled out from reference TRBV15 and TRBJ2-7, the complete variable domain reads DAMVIQNPRYQVTQFGKPVTLSCSQTLNHNVMYWYQQKSSQAPKLLFHYYDKDFNNEADTPDNFQSRRPNTSFCFLDIRSPGLGDTAMYLCATSSYNSYEQYFGPGTRLTVT.

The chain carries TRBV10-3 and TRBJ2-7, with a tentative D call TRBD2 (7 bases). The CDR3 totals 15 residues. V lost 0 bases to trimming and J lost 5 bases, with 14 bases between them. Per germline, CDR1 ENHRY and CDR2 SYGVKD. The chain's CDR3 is CAISESRGGSDEQYF. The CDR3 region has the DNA TGTGCCATCAGTGAGTCGAGGGGGGGTAGCGACGAGCAGTACTTC.

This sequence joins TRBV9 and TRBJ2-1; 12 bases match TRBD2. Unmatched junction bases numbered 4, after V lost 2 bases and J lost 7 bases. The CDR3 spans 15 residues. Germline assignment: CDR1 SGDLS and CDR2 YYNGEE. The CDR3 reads CASSVGLAGQNEQFF. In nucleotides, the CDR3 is TGTGCCAGCAGCGTGGGACTAGCGGGCCAGAATGAGCAGTTCTTC. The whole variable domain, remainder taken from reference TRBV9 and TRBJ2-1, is DSGVTQTPKHLITATGQRVTLRCSPRSGDLSVYWYQQSLDQGLQFLIQYYNGEERAKGNILERFSAQQFPDLHSELNLSSLELGDSALYFCASSVGLAGQNEQFFGPGTRLTVL.

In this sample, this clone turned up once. DNA of the CDR3: TGTGCCAGCAGTCCCTCCATGGGGTCCGGGGAGCTGTTTTTT. Residues: CASSPSMGSGELFF. V gene TRBV6-5 combines with J gene TRBJ2-2; D is unclear. V was shortened by 5 bases and J by 6 bases, with 13 bases between the two germline ends. CDR3 length: 14 amino acids. Germline values: CDR1 MNHEY, CDR2 SVGAGI.

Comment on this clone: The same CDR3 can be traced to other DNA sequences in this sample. DNA for the CDR3: TGCGCCAGCAGCTTGGGCGGCTCCTCCTACGAGCAGTACTTC. Encoded protein: CASSLGGSSYEQYF. The chain recombines TRBV5-1 with TRBJ2-7; D gene unclear. Trimming cost V 0 bases and J 0 bases, with 7 bases left between them. CDR3 length equals 14 residues. Germline V lookup: CDR1 SGHRS, CDR2 YFSETQ.

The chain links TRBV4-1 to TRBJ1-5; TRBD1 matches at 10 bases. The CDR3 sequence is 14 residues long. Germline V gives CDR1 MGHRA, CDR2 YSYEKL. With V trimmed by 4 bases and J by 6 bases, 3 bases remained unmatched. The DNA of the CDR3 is TGCGCCAGCAGCCGGGACAGGGGAGTTCAGCCCCAGCATTTT. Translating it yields CASSRDRGVQPQHF.

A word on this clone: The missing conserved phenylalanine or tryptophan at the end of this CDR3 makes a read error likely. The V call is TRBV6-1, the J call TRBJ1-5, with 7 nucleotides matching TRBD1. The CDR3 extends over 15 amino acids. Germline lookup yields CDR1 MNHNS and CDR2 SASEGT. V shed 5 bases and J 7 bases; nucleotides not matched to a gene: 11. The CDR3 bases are TGTGCCAGCAGTCTCCGACAGGGTTTAGAACAGCCCCAGCATTCT. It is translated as CASSLRQGLEQPQHS.

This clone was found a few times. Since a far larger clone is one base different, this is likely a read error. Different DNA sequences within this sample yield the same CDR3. CDR3 residues: CAWGAVAEAFF. CDR3 coding DNA: TGTGCCTGGGGGGCTGTGGCCGAAGCTTTCTTT. This chain connects TRBV30 to TRBJ1-1, with a possible D match to TRBD1 (5 bases). This CDR3 has 11 amino acids. The V end was cut by 5 bases, the J end by 8 bases, with 12 bases between. Germline CDR1 reads GTSNPN; CDR2 reads SVGIG (reference sequence). The full variable domain, with the rest looked up from reference TRBV30 and TRBJ1-1, is SQTIHQWPATLVQPVGSPLSLECTVEGTSNPNLYWYRQAAGRGLQLLFYSVGIGQISSEVPQNLSASRPQDRQFILSSKKLLLSDSGFYLCAWGAVAEAFFGQGTRLTVV.

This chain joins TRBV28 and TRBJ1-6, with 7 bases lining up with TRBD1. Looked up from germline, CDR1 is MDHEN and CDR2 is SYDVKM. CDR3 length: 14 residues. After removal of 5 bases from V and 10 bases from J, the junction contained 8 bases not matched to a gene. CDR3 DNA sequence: TGTGCCAGCAGTCCACGACAGGGCTGGTCACCCCTCCACTTT. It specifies CASSPRQGWSPLHF.

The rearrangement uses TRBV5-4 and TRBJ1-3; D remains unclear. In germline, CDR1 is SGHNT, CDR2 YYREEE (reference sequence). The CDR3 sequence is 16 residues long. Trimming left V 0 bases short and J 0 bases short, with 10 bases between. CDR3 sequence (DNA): TGTGCCAGCAGCTTGGGACATAAAAACTCTGGAAACACCATATATTTT. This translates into CASSLGHKNSGNTIYF.

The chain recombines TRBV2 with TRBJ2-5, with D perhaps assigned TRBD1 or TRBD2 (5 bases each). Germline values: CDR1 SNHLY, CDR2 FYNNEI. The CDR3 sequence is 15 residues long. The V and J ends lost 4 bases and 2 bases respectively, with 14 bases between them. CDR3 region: CASSGGTGPQETQYF. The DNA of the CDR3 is TGTGCCAGCAGTGGGGGGACGGGACCGCAAGAGACCCAGTACTTC.

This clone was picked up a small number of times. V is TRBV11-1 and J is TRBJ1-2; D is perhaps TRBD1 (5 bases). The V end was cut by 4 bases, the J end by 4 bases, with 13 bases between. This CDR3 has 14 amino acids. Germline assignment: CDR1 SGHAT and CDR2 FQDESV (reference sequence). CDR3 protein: CASSSLRGGYGYTF. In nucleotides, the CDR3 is TGTGCCAGCAGCTCCCTACGGGGGGGCTATGGCTACACCTTC. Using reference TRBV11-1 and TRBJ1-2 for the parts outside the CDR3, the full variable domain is EAEVAQSPRYKITEKSQAVAFWCDPISGHATLYWYRQILGQGPELLVQFQDESVVDDSQLPKDRFSAERLKGVDSTLKIQPAELGDSAMYLCASSSLRGGYGYTFGSGTRLTVV.

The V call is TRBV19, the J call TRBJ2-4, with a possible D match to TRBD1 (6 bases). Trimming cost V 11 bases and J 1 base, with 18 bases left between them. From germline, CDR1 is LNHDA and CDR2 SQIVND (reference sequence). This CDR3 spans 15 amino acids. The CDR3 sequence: CAWGRQTAAKNIQYF. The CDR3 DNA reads TGTGCCTGGGGGCGACAGACGGCGGCCAAAAACATTCAGTACTTC. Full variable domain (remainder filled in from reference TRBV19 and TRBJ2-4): DGGITQSPKYLFRKEGQNVTLSCEQNLNHDAMYWYRQDPGQGLRLIYYSQIVNDFQKGDIAEGYSVSREKKESFPLTVTSAQKNPTAFYLCAWGRQTAAKNIQYFGAGTRLSVL.

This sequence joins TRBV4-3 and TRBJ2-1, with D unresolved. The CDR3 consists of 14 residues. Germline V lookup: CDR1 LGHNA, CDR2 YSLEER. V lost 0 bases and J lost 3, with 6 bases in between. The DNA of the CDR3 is TGCGCCAGCAGCCAAGAAGGCTACTACAATGAGCAGTTCTTC. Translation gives CASSQEGYYNEQFF.

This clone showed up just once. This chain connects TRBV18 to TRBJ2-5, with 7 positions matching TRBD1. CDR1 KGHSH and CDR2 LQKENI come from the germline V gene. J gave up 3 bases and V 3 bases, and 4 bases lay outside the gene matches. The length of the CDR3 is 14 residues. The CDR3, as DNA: TGTGCCAGCTCACCGAACGACAGGGAAGAGACCCAGTACTTC. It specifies CASSPNDREETQYF.

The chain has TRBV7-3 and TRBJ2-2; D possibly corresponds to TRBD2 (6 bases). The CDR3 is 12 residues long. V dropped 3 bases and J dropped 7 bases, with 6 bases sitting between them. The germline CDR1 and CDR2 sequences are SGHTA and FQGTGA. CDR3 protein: CASSFSGGELFF. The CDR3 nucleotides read TGTGCCAGCAGCTTTAGCGGCGGGGAGCTGTTTTTT.

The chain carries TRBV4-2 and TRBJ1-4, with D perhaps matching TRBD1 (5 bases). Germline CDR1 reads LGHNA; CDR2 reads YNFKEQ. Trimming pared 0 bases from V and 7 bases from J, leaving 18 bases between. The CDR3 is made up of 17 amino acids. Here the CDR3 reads CASSQDPAQGRFEKLFF. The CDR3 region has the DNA TGTGCCAGCAGCCAAGACCCCGCGCAGGGCAGATTTGAAAAACTGTTTTTT.

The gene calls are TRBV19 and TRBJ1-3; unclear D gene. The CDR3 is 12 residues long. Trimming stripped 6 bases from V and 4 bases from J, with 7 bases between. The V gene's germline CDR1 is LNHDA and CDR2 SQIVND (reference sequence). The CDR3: CASRPGGNTIYF. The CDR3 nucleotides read TGTGCCAGTAGGCCTGGCGGAAACACCATATATTTT.

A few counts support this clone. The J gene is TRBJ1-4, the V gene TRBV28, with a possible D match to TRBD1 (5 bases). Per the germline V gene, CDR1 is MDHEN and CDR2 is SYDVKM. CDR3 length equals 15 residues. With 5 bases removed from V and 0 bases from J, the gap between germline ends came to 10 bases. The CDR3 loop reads CASSPRGATNEKLFF. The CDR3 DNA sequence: TGTGCCAGCAGTCCCCGGGGGGCAACTAATGAAAAACTGTTTTTT.

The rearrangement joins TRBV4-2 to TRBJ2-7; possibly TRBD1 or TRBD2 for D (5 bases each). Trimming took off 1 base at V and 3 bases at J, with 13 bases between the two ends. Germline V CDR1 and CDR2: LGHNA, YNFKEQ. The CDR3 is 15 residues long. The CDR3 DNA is TGTGCCAGCAGCCAAGCCGGGGCAAGGGACTACGAGCAGTACTTC. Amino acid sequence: CASSQAGARDYEQYF.